This T cell receptor (beta chain) appears in the sequencing data of a study of blood T cell repertoires in COVID-19. The wider study: COVID-19 samples, acute and convalescent, were from the United States, Italy and Spain. T cells, B-cell-depleted T cells, or PBMCs provided the cDNA or gDNA that served as material.

The germline CDR1 and CDR2 sequences are ENHRY and SYGVKD. CDR3 length: 15 residues. V gave up 3 bases and J gave up 1 base, with 13 bases separating them. Repertoires were generated with immunoSEQ multiplex PCR, while TCRdb's copy carries only in-frame clones and drops some. The sample consists of some 220,000 clones, about four fifths of them appearing once. Material: peripheral blood. The rearrangement links TRBV10-3 to TRBJ2-7; a possible D gene is TRBD2 (7 bases). This TCR came from a man aged 50 to 59 with acute or convalescent COVID-19. The chain's CDR3 is CAISDGGAASYEQYF. CDR3 sequence (DNA): TGTGCCATCAGTGATGGGGGGGCGGCGTCCTACGAGCAGTACTTC.